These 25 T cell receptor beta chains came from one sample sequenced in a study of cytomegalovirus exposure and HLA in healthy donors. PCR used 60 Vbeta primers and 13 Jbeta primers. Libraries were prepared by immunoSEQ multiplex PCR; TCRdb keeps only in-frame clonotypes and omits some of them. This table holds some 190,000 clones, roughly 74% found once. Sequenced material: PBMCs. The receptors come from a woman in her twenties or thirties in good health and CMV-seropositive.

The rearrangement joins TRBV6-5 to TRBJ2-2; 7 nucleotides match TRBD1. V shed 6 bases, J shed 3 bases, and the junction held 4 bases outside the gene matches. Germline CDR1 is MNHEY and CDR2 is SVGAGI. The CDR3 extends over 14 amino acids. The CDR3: CASRGQIDTGELFF. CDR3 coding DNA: TGTGCCAGCAGGGGACAGATTGACACCGGGGAGCTGTTTTTT.

The CDR3 region is CATSRATTGIHEQYF. CDR3 DNA sequence: TGTGCCACCAGCAGAGCCACAACGGGGATCCACGAGCAGTACTTC. The V call is TRBV15, the J call TRBJ2-7, with D perhaps matching TRBD2 (5 bases). The CDR3 runs 15 residues. Germline V gene lookup returns CDR1 LNHNV and CDR2 YYDKDF (reference sequence). Trimming pared 1 base from V and 5 bases from J, leaving 15 bases between.

The CDR3 loop is CASSLDAYYEQYF. As DNA, the CDR3 is TGCGCCAGCAGCTTGGACGCCTACTACGAGCAGTACTTC. The rearrangement joins TRBV5-1 to TRBJ2-7; no reliable D call. CDR3 size: 13 residues. Germline values: CDR1 SGHRS, CDR2 YFSETQ. V was clipped by 0 bases and J by 3 bases, with 7 bases between them.

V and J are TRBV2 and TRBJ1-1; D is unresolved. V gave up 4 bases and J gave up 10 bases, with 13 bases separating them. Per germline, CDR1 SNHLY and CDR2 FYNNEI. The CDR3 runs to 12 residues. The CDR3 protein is CASSAGEDSAFF. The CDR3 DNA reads TGTGCCAGCAGTGCCGGGGAGGACTCAGCTTTCTTT. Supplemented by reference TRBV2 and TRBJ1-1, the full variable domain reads EPEVTQTPSHQVTQMGQEVILRCVPISNHLYFYWYRQILGQKVEFLVSFYNNEISEKSEIFDDQFSVERPDGSNFTLKIRSTKLEDSAMYFCASSAGEDSAFFGQGTRLTVV.

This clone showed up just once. CDR3 in amino acids: CAWSKGTGVDGYTF. The CDR3 region has the DNA TGTGCCTGGAGTAAGGGGACAGGGGTTGATGGCTACACCTTC. V and J are TRBV30 and TRBJ1-2, with 10 positions matching TRBD1. Germline loops: CDR1 GTSNPN, CDR2 SVGIG (reference sequence). The CDR3 covers 14 residues. V shed 2 bases and J 6 bases; nucleotides not matched to a gene: 6. Supplemented by reference TRBV30 and TRBJ1-2, the full variable domain reads SQTIHQWPATLVQPVGSPLSLECTVEGTSNPNLYWYRQAAGRGLQLLFYSVGIGQISSEVPQNLSASRPQDRQFILSSKKLLLSDSGFYLCAWSKGTGVDGYTFGSGTRLTVV.

The CDR3 nucleotides read TGTGCCAGCAGCTTAGGGGGGACAGGGGGTATGTACGAGCAGTACTTC. Translation gives CASSLGGTGGMYEQYF. The chain joins TRBV7-8 to TRBJ2-7; 11 bases align to TRBD1. J lost 4 bases, V lost 1 base, and 6 bases had no gene match. This CDR3 region has 16 residues. CDR1 and CDR2 from the germline V gene are SGHVS and FQNEAQ.

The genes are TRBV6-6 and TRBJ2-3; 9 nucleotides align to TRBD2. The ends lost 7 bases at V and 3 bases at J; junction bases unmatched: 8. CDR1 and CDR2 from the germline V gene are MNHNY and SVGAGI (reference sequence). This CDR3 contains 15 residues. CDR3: CASTSGLARTDTQYF. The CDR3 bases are TGTGCCAGCACTTCCGGACTAGCGCGTACAGATACGCAGTATTTT.

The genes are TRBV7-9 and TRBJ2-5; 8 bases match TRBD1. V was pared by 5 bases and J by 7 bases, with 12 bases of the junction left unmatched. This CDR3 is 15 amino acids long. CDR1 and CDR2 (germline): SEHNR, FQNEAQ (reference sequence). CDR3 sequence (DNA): TGTGCCAGCAGCCCCCGGGACAGGCCCGAAGGGACCCAGTACTTC. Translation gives CASSPRDRPEGTQYF.

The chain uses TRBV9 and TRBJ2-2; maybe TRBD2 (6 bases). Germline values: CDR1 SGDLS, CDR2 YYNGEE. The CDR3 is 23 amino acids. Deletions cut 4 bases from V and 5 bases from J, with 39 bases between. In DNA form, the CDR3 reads TGTGCCAGCAGCCCCTATGCCTTCTCTCTCTCTCTCGGGAGACGTGAAGGGACCGGGGAGCTGTTTTTT. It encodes CASSPYAFSLSLGRREGTGELFF.

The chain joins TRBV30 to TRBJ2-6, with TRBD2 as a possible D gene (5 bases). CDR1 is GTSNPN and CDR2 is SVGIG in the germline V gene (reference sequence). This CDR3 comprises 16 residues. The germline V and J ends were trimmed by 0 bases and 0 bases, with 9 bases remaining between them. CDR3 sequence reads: CAWSVKAVSGANVLTF. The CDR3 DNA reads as TGTGCCTGGAGTGTAAAAGCGGTCTCTGGGGCCAACGTCCTGACTTTC.

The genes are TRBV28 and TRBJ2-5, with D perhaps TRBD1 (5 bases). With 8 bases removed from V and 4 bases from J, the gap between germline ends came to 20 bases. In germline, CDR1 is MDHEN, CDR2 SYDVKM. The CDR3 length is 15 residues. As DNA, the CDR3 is TGTGCCAGCTTAATGAGACTGGCCAGGGCAGAGACCCAGTACTTC. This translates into CASLMRLARAETQYF.

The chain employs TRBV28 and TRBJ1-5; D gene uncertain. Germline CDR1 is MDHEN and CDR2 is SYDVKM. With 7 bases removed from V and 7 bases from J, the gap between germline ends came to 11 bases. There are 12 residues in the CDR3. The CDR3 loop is CASTIAEQPQHF. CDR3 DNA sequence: TGTGCCAGCACCATCGCTGAGCAGCCCCAGCATTTT.

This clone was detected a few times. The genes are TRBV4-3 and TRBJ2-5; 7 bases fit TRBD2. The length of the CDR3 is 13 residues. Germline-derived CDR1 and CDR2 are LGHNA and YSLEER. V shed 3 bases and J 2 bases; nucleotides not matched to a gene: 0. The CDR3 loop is CASSQGLQETQYF. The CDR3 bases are TGCGCCAGCAGCCAGGGACTACAAGAGACCCAGTACTTC.

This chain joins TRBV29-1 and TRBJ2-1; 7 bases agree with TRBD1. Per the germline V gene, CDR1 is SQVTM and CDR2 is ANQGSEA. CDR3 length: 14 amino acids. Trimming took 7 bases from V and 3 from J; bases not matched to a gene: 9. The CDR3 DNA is TGCAGCGCAGCCGGGACAGCATACTACAATGAGCAGTTCTTC. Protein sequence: CSAAGTAYYNEQFF.

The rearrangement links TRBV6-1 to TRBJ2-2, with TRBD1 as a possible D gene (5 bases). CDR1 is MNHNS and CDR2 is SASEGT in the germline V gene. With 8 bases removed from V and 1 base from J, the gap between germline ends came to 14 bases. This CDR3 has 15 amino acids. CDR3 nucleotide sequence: TGTGCCAGCCGCCGATGGCAGGGGAACACCGGGGAGCTGTTTTTT. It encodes CASRRWQGNTGELFF.

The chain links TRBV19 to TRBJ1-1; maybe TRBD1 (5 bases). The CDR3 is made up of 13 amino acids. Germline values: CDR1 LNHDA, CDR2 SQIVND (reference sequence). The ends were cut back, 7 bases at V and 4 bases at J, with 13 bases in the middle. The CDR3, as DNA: TGTGCCAGTACCCGGGGGGAGGGCACTGAAGCTTTCTTT. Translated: CASTRGEGTEAFF.

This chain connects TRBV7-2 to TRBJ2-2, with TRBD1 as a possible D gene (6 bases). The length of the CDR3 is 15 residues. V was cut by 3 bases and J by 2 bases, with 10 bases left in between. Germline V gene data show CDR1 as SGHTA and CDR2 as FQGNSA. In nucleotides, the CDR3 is TGTGCCAGCAGCTTGGGGACAACAAACACCGGGGAGCTGTTTTTT. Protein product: CASSLGTTNTGELFF.

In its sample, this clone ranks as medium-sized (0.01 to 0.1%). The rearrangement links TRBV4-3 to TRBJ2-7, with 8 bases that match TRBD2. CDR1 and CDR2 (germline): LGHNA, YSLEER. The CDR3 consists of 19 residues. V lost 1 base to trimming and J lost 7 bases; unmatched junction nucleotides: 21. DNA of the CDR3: TGCGCCAGCAGCCAAGGGATGCTTTGGGAAGGAGCGGGAGTTGGTGAGCAGTACTTC. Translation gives CASSQGMLWEGAGVGEQYF.

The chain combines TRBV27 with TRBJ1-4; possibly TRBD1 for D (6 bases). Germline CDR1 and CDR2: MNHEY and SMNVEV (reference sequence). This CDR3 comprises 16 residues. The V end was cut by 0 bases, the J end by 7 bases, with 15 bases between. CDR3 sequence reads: CASSLSNRGLGEKLFF. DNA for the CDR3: TGTGCCAGCAGTTTATCTAATAGGGGGTTAGGTGAAAAACTGTTTTTT.

The CDR3 protein is CASMYVGEQFF. In DNA form, the CDR3 reads TGTGCCAGCATGTACGTCGGTGAGCAGTTCTTC. The rearrangement uses TRBV2 and TRBJ2-1; unclear D gene. This CDR3 comprises 11 residues. Germline-derived CDR1 and CDR2 are SNHLY and FYNNEI. Deletions cut 7 bases from V and 9 bases from J, with 10 bases between.

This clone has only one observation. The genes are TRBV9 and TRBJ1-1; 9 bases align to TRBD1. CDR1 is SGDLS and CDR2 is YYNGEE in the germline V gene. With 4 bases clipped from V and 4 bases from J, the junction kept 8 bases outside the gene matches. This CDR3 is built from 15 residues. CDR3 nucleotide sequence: TGTGCCAGCAGCCCGATAGCGACAGGGGGCACTGAAGCTTTCTTT. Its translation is CASSPIATGGTEAFF.

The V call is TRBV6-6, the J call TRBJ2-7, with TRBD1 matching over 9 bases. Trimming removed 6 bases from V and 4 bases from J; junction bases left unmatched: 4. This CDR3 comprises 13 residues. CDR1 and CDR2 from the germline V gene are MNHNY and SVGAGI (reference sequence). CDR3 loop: CASRSDRGYEQYF. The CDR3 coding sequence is TGTGCCAGCAGGAGTGACAGGGGGTACGAGCAGTACTTC.

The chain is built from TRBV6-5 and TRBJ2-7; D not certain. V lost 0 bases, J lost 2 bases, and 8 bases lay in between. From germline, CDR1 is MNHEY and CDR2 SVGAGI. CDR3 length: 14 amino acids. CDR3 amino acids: CASSYSYTAYEQYF. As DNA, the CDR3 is TGTGCCAGCAGTTACTCGTACACAGCCTACGAGCAGTACTTC.

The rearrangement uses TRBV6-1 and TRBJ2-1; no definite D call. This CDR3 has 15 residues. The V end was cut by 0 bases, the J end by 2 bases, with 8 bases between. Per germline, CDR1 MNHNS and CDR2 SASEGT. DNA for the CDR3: TGTGCCAGCAGTGAAGCGCTACTCGCCTACAATGAGCAGTTCTTC. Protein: CASSEALLAYNEQFF.

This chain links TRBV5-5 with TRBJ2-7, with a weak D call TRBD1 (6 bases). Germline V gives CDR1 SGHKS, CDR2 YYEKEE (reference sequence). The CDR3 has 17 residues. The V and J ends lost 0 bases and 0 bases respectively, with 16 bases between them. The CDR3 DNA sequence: TGTGCCAGCAGCTTGGCGTCTATAGGACAGAGCTCCTACGAGCAGTACTTC. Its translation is CASSLASIGQSSYEQYF.